These T cell receptor beta chains were read from a single sample in a study of T cell repertoires in cytomegalovirus infection. The antigens for these receptors are not known. TCRdb re-analysed the reads in MiXCR, keeping a single row per CDR3 protein. This table has hundreds of thousands of distinct CDR3 sequences, more than 25% appearing once. The sample in question was cultured CD8+ T cells from PBMCs, obtained from culture after CMV antigen stimulation. These TCRs come from a human donor in good health (CMV status not recorded). Some clones in this sample may be carry-over from other donors' samples. Each CDR3 is given without its conserved first and last residue. Fields, in order: J gene, D gene, V gene, CDR3 protein. The D gene is left open where the match is weak.

TRBJ1-1	NA	TRBV12-3/TRBV12-4	ASSPTGLGDEAF
TRBJ2-2	TRBD2	TRBV6-6	ASSYLGGANTGELF
TRBJ1-2	NA	TRBV7-9	ASSSNKGDRRTGYT
TRBJ1-5	NA	TRBV15	ATGNQPQH
TRBJ2-2	NA	TRBV6-5	ASSYDPSPGELF
TRBJ2-5	TRBD2	TRBV7-8	ASSVSGGGGETQY
TRBJ2-7	NA	TRBV7-9	ASSLVQGTYEQY
TRBJ1-2	TRBD1	TRBV19	ASSKGQGNGYT
TRBJ2-3	NA	TRBV7-6	ASSLGGGADTQY
TRBJ2-5	NA	TRBV27	ASSLRKGIFTETQY
TRBJ2-7	TRBD2	TRBV7-9	ASSFGTSGVSYEQY
TRBJ1-4	TRBD1	TRBV4-1	ASSQDGLGGGEKLF
TRBJ2-3	NA	TRBV6-1	ASTLIASTDTQY
TRBJ2-2	NA	TRBV7-2	ASSLYQNTGELF
TRBJ1-1	NA	TRBV7-8	ASSLGSQGMNTEAF
TRBJ2-2	TRBD2	TRBV5-6	ASSGRDYNTGELF
TRBJ2-1	NA	TRBV4-2	ASSQEVRADEQF
TRBJ2-2	NA	TRBV7-9	ASSSRGDMKPTGELF
TRBJ1-1	NA	TRBV7-6	ASSAGQGGGTEAF
TRBJ2-3	TRBD2	TRBV4-3	ASSQASGGARTDTQY
TRBJ1-2	NA	TRBV27	ASSIIPGSIYGYT
TRBJ2-3	TRBD2	TRBV6-1	ASSVTSGALDTQY
TRBJ2-3	TRBD1	TRBV7-8	ASSFDRGWRDTQY
TRBJ1-2	NA	TRBV11-2	ASSSGTPGYT
TRBJ1-5	NA	TRBV24-1	ATSQGGNNQPQH
TRBJ1-6	NA	TRBV4-2	ASSRLQGSYNSPLH
TRBJ2-1	TRBD2	TRBV6-2/TRBV6-3	ASSYPLAGANNEQF
TRBJ1-6	NA	TRBV7-9	ASSSGRNSPLH
TRBJ2-1	TRBD2	TRBV12-5	ASGSSLLAGPTF
TRBJ2-5	TRBD1	TRBV7-2	ASSLNAPRQGQETQY
TRBJ1-5	NA	TRBV5-4	ATSNEGSNQPQH
TRBJ2-6	NA	TRBV5-1	ASSLGPSGANVLT
TRBJ2-3	TRBD2	TRBV12-3/TRBV12-4	ASSPGRTSVDTQY
TRBJ2-1	NA	TRBV19	ASSIVQAGDEQF
TRBJ2-1	NA	TRBV12-3/TRBV12-4	ASSLRDFEENEQF
TRBJ2-1	NA	TRBV6-5	ASSYAIPGYNEQF
TRBJ1-1	TRBD1	TRBV12-3/TRBV12-4	ASSSDRGAEAF
TRBJ2-3	NA	TRBV6-2/TRBV6-3	ASRRTTLQY
TRBJ1-2	NA	TRBV15	ATSRDRSTNPRVGYT
TRBJ1-2	NA	TRBV12-3/TRBV12-4	ASSLAPRGHGYT
TRBJ1-2	NA	TRBV6-6	ASYPGGGKGYT
TRBJ1-1	NA	TRBV10-3	AISEDLEAF
TRBJ1-2	NA	TRBV12-3/TRBV12-4	ASSAGTDT
TRBJ2-3	NA	TRBV4-3	ASSHVLTATDTQY
TRBJ1-3	TRBD1	TRBV7-8	ASSSRTGRPGNTIY
TRBJ2-5	TRBD2	TRBV4-1	ASSQGGLAGAETQY
TRBJ1-5	NA	TRBV5-6	ASSHTTGPKQPQH
TRBJ1-1	NA	TRBV7-6	ASSPLGWGGGAF
TRBJ1-1	NA	TRBV27	ASSLSEAVNTEAF
TRBJ1-2	NA	TRBV19	ASSNLWDLPYGYT
TRBJ1-5	TRBD1	TRBV5-4	ASSSGQFNQPQH
TRBJ1-1	TRBD1	TRBV18	ASSPRDREPGAEAF
TRBJ2-3	NA	TRBV10-3	AITSGPFTDTQY